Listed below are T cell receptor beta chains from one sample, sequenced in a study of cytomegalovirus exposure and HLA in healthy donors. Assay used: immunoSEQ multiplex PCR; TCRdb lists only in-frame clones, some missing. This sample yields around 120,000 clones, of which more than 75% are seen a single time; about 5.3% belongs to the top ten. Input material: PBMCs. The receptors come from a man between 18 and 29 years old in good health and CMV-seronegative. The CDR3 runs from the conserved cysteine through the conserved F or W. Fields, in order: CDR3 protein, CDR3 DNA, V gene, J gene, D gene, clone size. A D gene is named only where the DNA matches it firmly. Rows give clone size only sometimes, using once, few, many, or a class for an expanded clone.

CASSPGQAVSYEQYF,TGTGCCAGCAGTCCGGGACAGGCGGTTTCCTACGAGCAGTACTTC,TRBV6-5,TRBJ2-7,TRBD1,-
CASSPPGRSGYTF,TGTGCCAGCAGTCCCCCAGGGCGGAGTGGCTACACCTTC,TRBV6-5,TRBJ1-2,-,-
CASSLEQGNTEAFF,TGTGCCAGCAGCTTAGAACAGGGCAACACTGAAGCTTTCTTT,TRBV7-2,TRBJ1-1,-,-
CASSTEWGGRAEETQYF,TGTGCCAGCAGCACCGAGTGGGGGGGGCGCGCGGAAGAGACCCAGTACTTC,TRBV7-9,TRBJ2-5,-,-
CASSRPCGGRYNEQFF,TGTGCCAGCAGCCGTCCGTGCGGGGGACGTTACAATGAGCAGTTCTTC,TRBV21-1,TRBJ2-1,-,-
CASSGQTLSSYEQYF,TGTGCCAGTTCGGGACAGACCCTGAGCTCCTACGAGCAGTACTTC,TRBV2,TRBJ2-7,TRBD1,-
CATSREMRANTEAFF,TGTGCCACCAGCAGAGAGATGAGGGCGAACACTGAAGCTTTCTTT,TRBV15,TRBJ1-1,-,-
CASSHPGTGAINSPLHF,TGCGCCAGCAGCCACCCTGGGACAGGGGCAATCAATTCACCCCTCCACTTT,TRBV4-1,TRBJ1-6,TRBD1,-
CASSPTLYIQYF,TGTGCCAGCAGCCCTACCCTTTATATTCAGTACTTC,TRBV11-2,TRBJ2-4,-,-
CASSERADTGELFF,TGTGCCAGCAGTGAGCGAGCGGACACCGGGGAGCTGTTTTTT,TRBV2,TRBJ2-2,-,-
CASSPTANTEAFF,TGTGCCAGCAGTCCGACAGCAAACACTGAAGCTTTCTTT,TRBV6-5,TRBJ1-1,-,-
CASSPSDHNYDHNEGQFF,TGTGCCAGCAGTCCCTCGGACCACAACTACGACCACAATGAGGGGCAGTTCTTC,TRBV27,TRBJ2-1,-,-
CATRPGQLSTNEKLFF,TGTGCCACCAGACCCGGACAGCTTTCAACTAATGAAAAACTGTTTTTT,TRBV15,TRBJ1-4,-,-
CASSLDWGYNQPQHF,TGTGCCAGCAGCTTAGACTGGGGCTACAATCAGCCCCAGCATTTT,TRBV7-8,TRBJ1-5,-,-
CASSAGHSSYNSPLHF,TGTGCCAGCAGCGCGGGGCATAGCTCCTATAATTCACCCCTCCACTTT,TRBV11-2,TRBJ1-6,-,-
CASSIGLTGGYEQYF,TGTGCCAGTAGTATAGGCTTGACAGGGGGCTACGAGCAGTACTTC,TRBV19,TRBJ2-7,TRBD1,-
CASSFETGRDETQYF,TGCGCCAGCAGCTTTGAGACTGGGAGGGACGAGACCCAGTACTTC,TRBV5-1,TRBJ2-5,TRBD2,-
CASSTNRGHYEQYF,TGTGCCAGTAGTACAAACAGGGGACACTACGAGCAGTACTTC,TRBV19,TRBJ2-7,TRBD1,-
CATQTDMNTEAFF,TGTGCCACCCAGACAGACATGAACACTGAAGCTTTCTTT,TRBV5-4,TRBJ1-1,-,-
CASSLAKRGQSYNEQFF,TGTGCCAGCAGCTTGGCCAAGAGGGGACAGTCCTACAATGAGCAGTTCTTC,TRBV5-6,TRBJ2-1,TRBD1,-
CASSLGLAVGNEQFF,TGTGCCAGCAGCTTAGGTCTAGCGGTGGGTAATGAGCAGTTCTTC,TRBV7-8,TRBJ2-1,TRBD2,-
CASSHQGLAGNTDTQYF,TGCGCCAGCAGCCACCAGGGACTAGCGGGGAATACAGATACGCAGTATTTT,TRBV4-1,TRBJ2-3,TRBD2,few
CASSEAQGTGKFF,TGTGCCAGCAGTGAAGCGCAAGGGACAGGTAAATTCTTC,TRBV6-1,TRBJ2-1,TRBD1,few
CASSPGVGTEAFF,TGTGCCAGCAGCCCAGGTGTCGGCACTGAAGCTTTCTTT,TRBV5-4,TRBJ1-1,-,once
CAWEEDQETQYF,TGTGCCTGGGAGGAGGACCAAGAGACCCAGTACTTC,TRBV30,TRBJ2-5,-,-
CASSYSGGTYTGELFF,TGTGCCAGCAGTTACTCGGGGGGCACGTACACCGGGGAGCTGTTTTTT,TRBV28,TRBJ2-2,-,-
CASSRGTANTEAFF,TGCGCCAGCAGCCGGGGGACAGCGAACACTGAAGCTTTCTTT,TRBV5-1,TRBJ1-1,TRBD1,-
CASSRAGQGVATGELFF,TGCGCCAGCAGCAGAGCGGGACAGGGAGTGGCCACCGGGGAGCTGTTTTTT,TRBV5-1,TRBJ2-2,TRBD1,-
CASSVEGGTTGELFF,TGTGCCAGCAGTGTAGAAGGGGGCACCACCGGGGAGCTGTTTTTT,TRBV6-1,TRBJ2-2,TRBD1,-
CASRPSGAGVLGEQFF,TGTGCCAGTCGCCCCTCGGGAGCGGGAGTATTGGGTGAGCAGTTCTTC,TRBV19,TRBJ2-1,TRBD2,few
CASSQRMTGTLSYEQYF,TGTGCCAGCAGCCAACGTATGACCGGGACACTCTCCTACGAGCAGTACTTC,TRBV27,TRBJ2-7,-,-
CASRPTSGASYEQYF,TGTGCCAGTAGACCGACTAGCGGGGCTTCCTACGAGCAGTACTTC,TRBV19,TRBJ2-7,TRBD2,-
CAPIGTGCRGGEEITKEQFF,TGTGCCCCTATCGGGACAGGGTGCCGGGGGGGAGAAGAGATTACTAAAGAGCAGTTCTTC,TRBV6-9,TRBJ2-1,-,-
CAWIHPGGTDEAFF,TGTGCCTGGATCCATCCTGGTGGGACAGATGAAGCTTTCTTT,TRBV30,TRBJ1-1,TRBD1,few
CASSYGGNQPQHF,TGTGCCAGCAGTTACGGGGGGAATCAGCCCCAGCATTTT,TRBV6-5,TRBJ1-5,-,-
CAISEGGLYGYTF,TGTGCCATCAGTGAGGGGGGCCTCTATGGCTACACCTTC,TRBV10-3,TRBJ1-2,-,-
CASSSGQRGEAFF,TGCGCCAGCAGCTCGGGACAGAGAGGAGAAGCTTTCTTT,TRBV5-1,TRBJ1-1,TRBD1,-
CASGLATGEAFF,TGTGCTAGTGGTTTGGCCACGGGAGAAGCTTTCTTT,TRBV12-5,TRBJ1-1,-,-
CASSQGGYARQPQHF,TGTGCCAGCAGTCAGGGGGGTTACGCACGTCAGCCCCAGCATTTT,TRBV27,TRBJ1-5,TRBD1,-
CASSQSTDTQYF,TGTGCCAGCAGCCAGAGCACAGATACGCAGTATTTT,TRBV11-2,TRBJ2-3,-,-
CATSRDPQTTHEQYF,TGTGCCACCAGCAGAGATCCACAGACTACTCACGAGCAGTACTTC,TRBV15,TRBJ2-7,-,-
CASSLEGRGNTGELFF,TGTGCCAGCAGCTTAGAAGGGAGAGGGAACACCGGGGAGCTGTTTTTT,TRBV7-8,TRBJ2-2,-,-
CASGGTVSSYEQYF,TGTGCCAGCGGGGGGACAGTTTCCTCCTACGAGCAGTACTTC,TRBV2,TRBJ2-7,-,many
CASSKGTGKNTEAFF,TGTGCCAGCAGCAAAGGGACAGGCAAGAACACTGAAGCTTTCTTT,TRBV9,TRBJ1-1,TRBD1,-
CASRWTSGSIEDTQYF,TGTGCCAGCAGGTGGACTAGCGGGAGTATTGAAGATACGCAGTATTTT,TRBV2,TRBJ2-3,TRBD2,-
CASSQGTGGDSRGYTF,TGTGCCAGCAGCCAAGGAACAGGGGGAGATTCCCGAGGCTACACCTTC,TRBV14,TRBJ1-2,TRBD1,-
CASSLAVGRDYGYTF,TGCGCCAGCAGCTTGGCCGTGGGCAGAGACTATGGCTACACCTTC,TRBV5-1,TRBJ1-2,-,-
CASSPSKQGGPGNTIYF,TGTGCCAGCAGCCCTTCCAAACAGGGCGGCCCTGGAAACACCATATATTTT,TRBV4-2,TRBJ1-3,-,-
CATSNRRTGGFESKGNQPQHF,TGTGCCACCAGCAATCGACGAACAGGGGGCTTCGAAAGCAAAGGCAATCAGCCCCAGCATTTT,TRBV15,TRBJ1-5,TRBD1,-